The rows below give T cell receptor beta chains drawn from one sample of a study of CD8+ T cells in alopecia areata. This table comes from immunoSEQ multiplex PCR, and its TCRdb copy is limited to in-frame clones, with some not included. The table has about 180,000 clones, about 66% seen once. The sample consisted of CD8+ T cells sorted from blood, taken at week 0. The source is a human donor with alopecia areata. Both conserved end residues are part of each CDR3. A D gene is named only where the DNA matches it firmly. Clone size, where shown, is once, few, many, or a class for clones that have expanded.

CASSLGFGTGSGNTIYF	TGTGCCAGCAGCTTAGGATTCGGGACAGGGTCTGGAAACACCATATATTTT	-	TRBV11-2	TRBD1	TRBJ1-3
CASGLVPSGGNIDEQYF	TGTGCTAGTGGTTTGGTCCCTAGCGGGGGTAATATTGACGAGCAGTACTTC	-	TRBV12-5	TRBD2	TRBJ2-7
CASSLVVGPFF	TGTGCCAGCAGCTTGGTTGTAGGACCATTTTTT	few	TRBV11-2	-	TRBJ1-1
CASSQERQGAQPQHF	TGCGCCAGCAGCCAGGAGAGACAGGGAGCGCAGCCCCAGCATTTT	-	TRBV4-1	TRBD1	TRBJ1-5
CAWSVGVGYTF	TGTGCCTGGAGTGTCGGGGTAGGCTACACCTTC	-	TRBV30	-	TRBJ1-2
CAIRTGSTEAFF	TGTGCCATCAGGACAGGGAGCACTGAAGCTTTCTTT	-	TRBV19	TRBD1	TRBJ1-1
CASSKVLETSTDTQYF	TGTGCCAGCAGTAAGGTACTAGAAACTAGCACAGATACGCAGTATTTT	once	TRBV27	-	TRBJ2-3
CASQDSYYGYTF	TGTGCCAGCCAGGACAGTTACTATGGCTACACCTTC	-	TRBV2	-	TRBJ1-2
CASGPPGNTIYF	TGTGCTAGTGGCCCCCCTGGAAACACCATATATTTT	-	TRBV12-5	-	TRBJ1-3
CASSSLGRGQFF	TGTGCCAGCAGTTCACTAGGACGGGGGCAGTTCTTC	-	TRBV25-1	-	TRBJ2-1
CACRGITNTGELFF	TGTGCCTGCAGGGGTATCACGAACACCGGGGAGCTGTTTTTT	once	TRBV6-5	-	TRBJ2-2
CASASTDTQYF	TGTGCCAGCGCTAGCACAGATACGCAGTATTTT	-	TRBV6-6	-	TRBJ2-3
CASNGVFNQPQHF	TGCGCCAGCAATGGGGTGTTCAATCAGCCCCAGCATTTT	-	TRBV5-1	-	TRBJ1-5
CASKTGGRDEQYF	TGTGCCAGCAAAACAGGGGGAAGGGACGAGCAGTACTTC	-	TRBV2	TRBD1	TRBJ2-7
CSVLRLDRTNTGELFF	TGCAGCGTACTGCGGTTAGACAGGACGAACACCGGGGAGCTGTTTTTT	-	TRBV29-1	-	TRBJ2-2
CASSYSGQGPYYGYTF	TGTGCCAGCAGTTACTCGGGACAGGGTCCCTACTATGGCTACACCTTC	-	TRBV6-5	TRBD1	TRBJ1-2
CASSTVAGALGDIAGGYEQYF	TGTGCCAGCAGCACCGTAGCCGGGGCCCTGGGGGACATAGCGGGGGGCTACGAGCAGTACTTC	-	TRBV21-1	-	TRBJ2-7
CASPLGGTGAPRGTEAFF	TGTGCCAGCCCCCTGGGGGGGACAGGGGCCCCAAGGGGCACTGAAGCTTTCTTT	-	TRBV25-1	TRBD1	TRBJ1-1
CASSEYRVSPTQETQYF	TGTGCCAGCAGTGAATATCGGGTTTCGCCCACTCAAGAGACCCAGTACTTC	-	TRBV25-1	-	TRBJ2-5
CASSKTGAGNQPQHF	TGTGCCAGCAGTAAGACCGGGGCTGGCAATCAGCCCCAGCATTTT	few	TRBV7-9	-	TRBJ1-5
CSVQSRSGYEQYF	TGCAGCGTTCAGTCACGCTCTGGATACGAGCAGTACTTC	-	TRBV29-1	-	TRBJ2-7
CSVPGTDLYGYTF	TGCAGCGTACCAGGGACAGACCTCTATGGCTACACCTTC	few	TRBV29-1	TRBD1	TRBJ1-2
CASSSITGIQYNEQFF	TGTGCCAGCAGTTCTATTACCGGGATACAATACAATGAGCAGTTCTTC	few	TRBV6-9	-	TRBJ2-1
CASSGYGEGYGYTF	TGTGCCAGCAGTGGATATGGGGAGGGATATGGCTACACCTTC	-	TRBV27	-	TRBJ1-2
CASSLELAVWEQYF	TGTGCCAGCAGCTTGGAACTGGCCGTTTGGGAGCAGTACTTC	-	TRBV5-6	-	TRBJ2-7
CASTRIRVYNEQFF	TGTGCCAGCACCCGAATAAGGGTTTACAATGAGCAGTTCTTC	-	TRBV13	-	TRBJ2-1
CASSYGFNQPQHF	TGTGCCAGCAGTTACGGCTTCAATCAGCCCCAGCATTTT	-	TRBV6-5	-	TRBJ1-5
CASRRTSGGNTGELFF	TGTGCCAGCCGCCGGACTAGCGGGGGGAACACCGGGGAGCTGTTTTTT	-	TRBV2	TRBD2	TRBJ2-2
CASSGQRNEQFF	TGTGCCAGCAGTGGACAGCGCAATGAGCAGTTCTTC	few	TRBV6-1	-	TRBJ2-1
CATSRQPPRTSTDTQYF	TGTGCCACCAGCAGACAACCCCCACGGACTTCCACAGATACGCAGTATTTT	once	TRBV15	-	TRBJ2-3
CASRYGTNSPLHF	TGTGCCAGCAGGTACGGGACAAATTCACCCCTCCACTTT	-	TRBV5-6	-	TRBJ1-6
CASSLGQAQETQYF	TGTGCCAGCAGTTTAGGACAGGCCCAAGAGACCCAGTACTTC	-	TRBV27	TRBD1	TRBJ2-5